One and the same sample provided the 7 T cell receptor beta chains below, sequenced in a study of shared clonotypes between healthy human individuals. This table comes from immunoSEQ multiplex PCR, and its TCRdb copy is limited to in-frame clones, with some not included. The sample records some 2,100,000 clones, about 94% being singletons. Sequencing input: naive CD4+ T cells sorted from blood. Documented subset: CD45RA+ positively selected. Every receptor here comes from a man aged 18 to 35 in good health.

The chain has TRBV9 and TRBJ2-3; TRBD1 might be the D (5 bases). V lost 4 bases and J lost 3, with 15 bases in between. CDR1 is SGDLS, CDR2 YYNGEE, per germline. The CDR3 is 15 amino acids. This chain's CDR3 is CASSRKTTGTDTQYF. CDR3 in DNA: TGTGCCAGCAGCCGGAAAACTACAGGTACAGATACGCAGTATTTT.

This chain connects TRBV30 to TRBJ1-5; TRBD1 aligns across 7 bases. The germline gives CDR1 GTSNPN, CDR2 SVGIG (reference sequence). The CDR3 has 15 residues. V gave up 1 base and J gave up 3 bases; unmatched junction bases: 6. The DNA of the CDR3 is TGTGCCTGGAGTGGAGACACAGGGGTCAATCAGCCCCAGCATTTT. Translating gives CAWSGDTGVNQPQHF.

This chain connects TRBV12-5 to TRBJ2-1, with TRBD2 matching 7 bases. The germline V gene has CDR1 LGHNT and CDR2 FRNRAP. This CDR3 is 15 amino acids long. V shed 6 bases, J shed 6 bases, and the junction held 11 bases outside the gene matches. The DNA of the CDR3 is TGTGCTAGTGGCCGGCAAGCGGGAAGTTCCAATGAGCAGTTCTTC. Its translation is CASGRQAGSSNEQFF.

V and J are TRBV7-9 and TRBJ1-1, with 8 bases lining up with TRBD1. Germline CDR1 SEHNR, CDR2 FQNEAQ (reference sequence). This CDR3 region has 15 residues. Trimming took 5 bases from V and 1 from J; bases not matched to a gene: 6. The CDR3 here is CASSPPTGANTEAFF. The DNA of the CDR3 is TGTGCCAGCAGCCCGCCGACAGGGGCGAACACTGAAGCTTTCTTT.

V gene TRBV2 combines with J gene TRBJ2-3, with 10 nucleotides matching TRBD2. Trimming removed 2 bases from V and 5 bases from J; junction bases left unmatched: 1. Germline values: CDR1 SNHLY, CDR2 FYNNEI. The CDR3 is 14 amino acids. The CDR3 loop is CASSERTSGDTQYF. CDR3 DNA sequence: TGTGCCAGCAGTGAAAGGACTAGCGGAGATACGCAGTATTTT.

The V and J genes are TRBV6-6 and TRBJ2-2, with TRBD1 as a possible D gene (5 bases). The germline CDR1 and CDR2 sequences are MNHNY and SVGAGI (reference sequence). CDR3 size: 15 residues. V lost 7 bases to trimming and J lost 3 bases, with 15 bases between them. CDR3 DNA: TGTGCCAGCACCCTGGGGCTACGGGACACCGGGGAGCTGTTTTTT. Translation: CASTLGLRDTGELFF.

Notes on this clone: This sample also contains other DNA sequences that code for the same CDR3. The chain uses TRBV6-5 and TRBJ1-2; TRBD1 agrees at 7 bases. Germline-derived CDR1 and CDR2 are MNHEY and SVGAGI. Germline trimming cut 6 bases from V and 4 bases from J; bases unmatched to any gene: 2. CDR3 length equals 12 residues. CDR3 DNA sequence: TGTGCCAGCAGAAGGGGGCTCTATGGCTACACCTTC. This codes for CASRRGLYGYTF.